Following are 10 T cell receptor beta chains from one sample sequenced in a study of blood T cell repertoires in COVID-19. TCRdb's table, derived via immunoSEQ multiplex PCR, lists solely in-frame clones and lacks some. The data show 100,000 to 150,000 clones, with 65% to 90% seen just once and 25% to 30% held by the top ten. Material: peripheral blood. These receptors were obtained from a woman older than 75 with acute or convalescent COVID-19.

This clone was recorded once. The V call is TRBV28, the J call TRBJ1-2, with 8 nucleotides matching TRBD1. Trimming cost V 6 bases and J 7 bases; bases outside gene matches: 13. The CDR3 is 15 residues long. Germline values: CDR1 MDHEN, CDR2 SYDVKM. The CDR3: CASSSPSDRVGGYTF. CDR3 nucleotide sequence: TGTGCCAGCAGCTCCCCCTCGGACAGGGTTGGTGGCTACACCTTC.

Details on this clone: Additional DNA sequences in this sample encode the identical CDR3. This chain joins TRBV6-5 and TRBJ1-1, with TRBD1 matching over 7 bases. Per germline, CDR1 MNHEY and CDR2 SVGAGI. The CDR3 is 13 residues long. The junction had 6 bases not matched to a gene; V was cut back by 6 bases and J by 5 bases. CDR3 bases: TGTGCCAGCAGCCGACAGGGATGGACTGAAGCTTTCTTT. It specifies CASSRQGWTEAFF.

This clone is a singleton in its sample. The chain employs TRBV12-3 or TRBV12-4 and TRBJ2-3, with D perhaps TRBD2 (5 bases). V lost 6 bases to trimming and J lost 6 bases, with 13 bases between them. The CDR3 covers 13 residues. CDR3 nucleotide sequence: TGTGCCAGCAGCGCTTCCGGGGTGGATACGCAGTATTTT. Its translation is CASSASGVDTQYF.

V and J are TRBV18 and TRBJ2-7, with D possibly matching TRBD1 (6 bases). CDR3 length: 15 residues. V lost 1 base and J lost 6, with 16 bases in between. Germline V gives CDR1 KGHSH, CDR2 LQKENI. This CDR3 is CASSPHNPGVGEQYV. The CDR3 region has the DNA TGTGCCAGCTCACCACATAACCCAGGGGTTGGCGAGCAGTACGTC.

The V call is TRBV12-3 or TRBV12-4, the J call TRBJ2-2, with D uncertain. This CDR3 has 12 amino acids. Trimming removed 5 bases at V and 6 bases at J, with 7 bases between. CDR3 nucleotides: TGTGCCAGCAGTCTTAGTCCCGGGGAGCTGTTTTTT. Translating gives CASSLSPGELFF.

The rearrangement uses TRBV3-1 (or the pseudogene TRBV3-2) and TRBJ1-6; D is perhaps TRBD1 (5 bases). Trimming cost V 1 base and J 5 bases, with 9 bases left between them. In germline, CDR1 is LGHDT, CDR2 YNNKEL (reference sequence). The CDR3 length is 15 residues. The CDR3 bases are TGTGCCAGCAGCCAAGCAGGGCTTGATAATTCACCCCTCCACTTT. Translation gives CASSQAGLDNSPLHF.

The gene calls are TRBV5-1 and TRBJ1-6; 7 bases match TRBD1. The CDR3 runs 16 residues. In germline, CDR1 is SGHRS, CDR2 YFSETQ. V lost 4 bases, J lost 7 bases, and 11 bases stayed unmatched. The CDR3 reads CASSQLDRTQNSPLHF. The DNA of the CDR3 is TGCGCCAGCAGCCAACTGGACAGGACACAGAATTCACCCCTCCACTTT.

This clone was counted only a few times. The chain recombines TRBV27 with TRBJ1-6; TRBD1 matches 7 bases. CDR3 size: 14 residues. The ends lost 3 bases at V and 8 bases at J; junction bases unmatched: 4. Per the germline V gene, CDR1 is MNHEY and CDR2 is SMNVEV (reference sequence). The CDR3: CASSFRQGYSPLHF. In nucleotides, the CDR3 is TGTGCCAGCAGTTTTCGACAGGGATATTCACCCCTCCACTTT.

The chain is built from TRBV6-6 and TRBJ2-5; D may be TRBD1 (6 bases). Deletions cut 8 bases from V and 3 bases from J, with 10 bases between. The CDR3 consists of 12 residues. Germline lookup yields CDR1 MNHNY and CDR2 SVGAGI (reference sequence). This CDR3 is CASGTREETQYF. CDR3 DNA sequence: TGTGCCAGCGGGACACGAGAAGAGACCCAGTACTTC.

The chain joins TRBV28 to TRBJ2-7; perhaps TRBD1 as D (7 bases). Germline lookup yields CDR1 MDHEN and CDR2 SYDVKM. There are 12 residues in the CDR3. Trimming left V 5 bases short and J 6 bases short, with 11 bases between. The CDR3, as DNA: TGTGCCAGCAGTGGAGGGGGCTCCGAGCAGTACGTC. This translates into CASSGGGSEQYV.